This is a list of T cell receptor beta chains from one sample in a study of T-cell memory formation after mild COVID-19. TCRdb independently ran MiXCR on the 5' RACE reads; one entry per CDR3 protein. The table has roughly 300,000 distinct CDR3 sequences, roughly 15% seen once. The sequenced material came from PBMCs or a T cell subset sorted from them (not recorded which). These receptors all stem from a man aged 18-30 years who had mild COVID-19 (a few samples of this study predate the infection). Cell type and time point are not known. CDR3s include the opening cysteine and the closing phenylalanine or tryptophan. The order of the fields is J gene, D gene, clone size, V gene, CDR3 DNA, CDR3 protein. The D gene is left open where the match is weak. Some rows have no size entry. The others give once, few or many, or a class for an expanded clone.

TRBJ2-3 | TRBD2 | many | TRBV7-2 | TGTGCCAGCAGCCATACTTGGACTAGCGGGGACACAGATACGCAGTATTTT | CASSHTWTSGDTDTQYF
TRBJ2-5 | - | few | TRBV5-1 | TGCGCCAGCAGCTTGGACGGGAGCTTAGATGGGACCCAGTACTTC | CASSLDGSLDGTQYF
TRBJ2-7 | - | many | TRBV10-3 | TGTGCCATCAGTGACGGTGGGGGGCTACTCTACGAGCAGTACTTC | CAISDGGGLLYEQYF
TRBJ2-1 | - | - | TRBV9 | TGTGCCAGCAGCGTGGGGTGGGCACCCTCCTACAATGAGCAGTTCTTC | CASSVGWAPSYNEQFF
TRBJ1-1 | - | few | TRBV7-9 | TGTGCCAGCAGCCAATCGGCGGGGAACACTGAAGCTTTCTTT | CASSQSAGNTEAFF
TRBJ2-1 | TRBD1 | few | TRBV20-1 | TGCAGTGCTATTCCGGGACAGGGAAACAATGAGCAGTTCTTC | CSAIPGQGNNEQFF
TRBJ1-1 | - | - | TRBV5-1 | TGCGCCAGCCGAGCGGGACCCCCGAGAGGCGTGAACACTGAAGCTTTCTTT | CASRAGPPRGVNTEAFF
TRBJ1-1 | - | - | TRBV2 | TGTGCCAGCAGTGAGGGAGGGAGAGGCACTGAAGCTTTCTTT | CASSEGGRGTEAFF
TRBJ1-1 | TRBD1 | few | TRBV4-1 | TGCGCCAGCAGCCACCCCGACAGGGGACGGACTGAAGCTTTCTTT | CASSHPDRGRTEAFF
TRBJ1-1 | - | few | TRBV12-3/TRBV12-4 | TGTGCCAGCAGCAAAACTCAGGGGTTCCAAGCTTTCTTT | CASSKTQGFQAFF
TRBJ2-1 | TRBD2 | - | TRBV4-1 | TGCGCCAGCAGCCAAGCCCTAGCGGTGTACAATGAGCAGTTCTTC | CASSQALAVYNEQFF
TRBJ2-1 | TRBD2 | few | TRBV18 | TGTGCCAGCTCACCACCCCTAGCGGGGGGGCCCTACAAGCAGTTCTTC | CASSPPLAGGPYKQFF
TRBJ2-5 | TRBD2 | few | TRBV2 | TGTGCCAGCAGTGACCTAGCGGTTGAGACCCAGTACTTC | CASSDLAVETQYF
TRBJ2-1 | TRBD2 | - | TRBV5-1 | TGCGCCACCAAGCGGAGCGGGGGGGAAGATGAGCAGTTCTTC | CATKRSGGEDEQFF
TRBJ2-2 | - | - | TRBV12-5 | TGTGCTAGTGGTCCCCAGGACAGATCGAACACCGGGGAGCTGTTTTTT | CASGPQDRSNTGELFF
TRBJ1-5 | - | - | TRBV6-2/TRBV6-3 | TGTGCCAGCAACCACGACATCCCCAATCAGCCCCAGCATTTT | CASNHDIPNQPQHF
TRBJ2-7 | - | - | TRBV30 | TGTGCCTGGAGTCCAGGGGGGGGCTCCTACGAGCAGTACTTC | CAWSPGGGSYEQYF
TRBJ1-5 | - | few | TRBV7-2 | TGTGCCAGCAGCTTGGCAGGGTCGGGTCAGCCCCAGCATTTT | CASSLAGSGQPQHF
TRBJ2-5 | TRBD2 | - | TRBV20-1 | TGCAGTGCTAGAGATGGGCTAGCGGGGGCACGCGGAGAGACCCAGTACTTC | CSARDGLAGARGETQYF
TRBJ2-5 | - | many | TRBV21-1 | TGTGCCAGCAGCCCCGGGACAGAAGAGACCCAGTACTTC | CASSPGTEETQYF
TRBJ1-4 | - | few | TRBV6-2/TRBV6-3 | TGTGCCAGCACACCGGGACTGAATGAAAAACTGTTTTTT | CASTPGLNEKLFF
TRBJ2-2 | TRBD1 | - | TRBV24-1 | TGTGCCACCAGTGATTCGCCCGACAGGGGGCTTGGCACCGGGGAGCTGTTTTTT | CATSDSPDRGLGTGELFF
TRBJ2-3 | TRBD2 | few | TRBV6-5 | TGTGCCAGCAGTTACTCCAAGGCGGGGGGCGGGACAGATACGCAGTATTTT | CASSYSKAGGGTDTQYF
TRBJ1-2 | - | - | TRBV4-3 | TGCGCCAGCAGCCAAGATTATAGCAGGCACTATGGCTACACCTTC | CASSQDYSRHYGYTF
TRBJ1-1 | - | - | TRBV27 | TGTGCCAGCAGGGGGTTTAGGGGAATGAACACTGAAGCTTTCTTT | CASRGFRGMNTEAFF
TRBJ2-3 | - | - | TRBV18 | TGTGCCAGCTCACCCCCGGGACAATCGTCAGGGGATACGCAGTATTTT | CASSPPGQSSGDTQYF
TRBJ2-1 | TRBD2 | - | TRBV12-3/TRBV12-4 | TGTGCCAGCAGTTCCGGTTTCCGAGCGGGGGGACTAAGCTCCTACAATGAGCAGTTCTTC | CASSSGFRAGGLSSYNEQFF
TRBJ2-1 | TRBD2 | once | TRBV15 | TGTGCCACCAGCAGACTAGCGGGGATGGCTGATGAGCAGTTCTTC | CATSRLAGMADEQFF
TRBJ2-3 | - | many | TRBV12-3/TRBV12-4 | TGTGCCAGCGTCCCGCGGGGCACAGATACGCAGTATTTT | CASVPRGTDTQYF